This T cell receptor beta chain was documented in a study of blood T cell repertoires in COVID-19. The CDR3 length is 14 residues. The V and J ends lost 0 bases and 7 bases, in that order; junction bases with no gene match: 3. Germline CDR1 and CDR2: MGHDK and SYGVNS. Sequencing was performed with immunoSEQ multiplex PCR; in TCRdb, only in-frame clones are kept and a portion is missing. There are more than 85,000 clones in the sample; roughly 92% occur only once, and roughly 5% lies in the top ten. This receptor was taken from a man between 65 and 80 years old with acute or convalescent COVID-19. The rearrangement joins TRBV25-1 to TRBJ2-3; 8 bases are a match to TRBD2. The source material was peripheral blood. As DNA, the CDR3 is TGTGCCAGCAGTGAATACGGGACTAGGTATACGCAGTATTTT. Protein sequence: CASSEYGTRYTQYF.